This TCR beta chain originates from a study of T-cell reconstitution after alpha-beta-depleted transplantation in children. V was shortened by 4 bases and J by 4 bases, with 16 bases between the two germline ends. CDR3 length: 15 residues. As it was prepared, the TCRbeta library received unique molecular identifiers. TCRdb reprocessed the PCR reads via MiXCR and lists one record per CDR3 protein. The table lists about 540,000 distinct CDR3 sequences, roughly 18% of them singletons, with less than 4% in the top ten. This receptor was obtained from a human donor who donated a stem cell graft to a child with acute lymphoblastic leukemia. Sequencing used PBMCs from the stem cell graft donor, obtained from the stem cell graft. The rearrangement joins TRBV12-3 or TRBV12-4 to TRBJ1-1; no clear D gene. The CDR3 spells CASSSPGPGITEAFF. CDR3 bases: TGTGCCAGCAGTTCACCCGGGCCGGGTATCACTGAAGCTTTCTTT.